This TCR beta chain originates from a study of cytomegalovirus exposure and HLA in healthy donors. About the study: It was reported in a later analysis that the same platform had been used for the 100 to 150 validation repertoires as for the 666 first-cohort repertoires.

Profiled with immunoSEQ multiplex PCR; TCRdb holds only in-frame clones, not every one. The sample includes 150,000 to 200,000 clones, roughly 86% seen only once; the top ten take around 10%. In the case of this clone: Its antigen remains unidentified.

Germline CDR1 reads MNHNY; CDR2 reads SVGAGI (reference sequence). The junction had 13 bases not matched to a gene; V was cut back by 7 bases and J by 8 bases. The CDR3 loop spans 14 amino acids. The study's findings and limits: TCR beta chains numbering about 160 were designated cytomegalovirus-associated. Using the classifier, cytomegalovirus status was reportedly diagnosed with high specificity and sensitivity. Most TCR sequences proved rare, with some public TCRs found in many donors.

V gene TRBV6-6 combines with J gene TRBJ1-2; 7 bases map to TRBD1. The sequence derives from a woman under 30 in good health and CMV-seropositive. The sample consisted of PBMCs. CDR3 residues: CASTLRVGGAGYTF. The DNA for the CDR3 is TGTGCCAGCACCCTTAGGGTAGGGGGCGCCGGCTACACCTTC.